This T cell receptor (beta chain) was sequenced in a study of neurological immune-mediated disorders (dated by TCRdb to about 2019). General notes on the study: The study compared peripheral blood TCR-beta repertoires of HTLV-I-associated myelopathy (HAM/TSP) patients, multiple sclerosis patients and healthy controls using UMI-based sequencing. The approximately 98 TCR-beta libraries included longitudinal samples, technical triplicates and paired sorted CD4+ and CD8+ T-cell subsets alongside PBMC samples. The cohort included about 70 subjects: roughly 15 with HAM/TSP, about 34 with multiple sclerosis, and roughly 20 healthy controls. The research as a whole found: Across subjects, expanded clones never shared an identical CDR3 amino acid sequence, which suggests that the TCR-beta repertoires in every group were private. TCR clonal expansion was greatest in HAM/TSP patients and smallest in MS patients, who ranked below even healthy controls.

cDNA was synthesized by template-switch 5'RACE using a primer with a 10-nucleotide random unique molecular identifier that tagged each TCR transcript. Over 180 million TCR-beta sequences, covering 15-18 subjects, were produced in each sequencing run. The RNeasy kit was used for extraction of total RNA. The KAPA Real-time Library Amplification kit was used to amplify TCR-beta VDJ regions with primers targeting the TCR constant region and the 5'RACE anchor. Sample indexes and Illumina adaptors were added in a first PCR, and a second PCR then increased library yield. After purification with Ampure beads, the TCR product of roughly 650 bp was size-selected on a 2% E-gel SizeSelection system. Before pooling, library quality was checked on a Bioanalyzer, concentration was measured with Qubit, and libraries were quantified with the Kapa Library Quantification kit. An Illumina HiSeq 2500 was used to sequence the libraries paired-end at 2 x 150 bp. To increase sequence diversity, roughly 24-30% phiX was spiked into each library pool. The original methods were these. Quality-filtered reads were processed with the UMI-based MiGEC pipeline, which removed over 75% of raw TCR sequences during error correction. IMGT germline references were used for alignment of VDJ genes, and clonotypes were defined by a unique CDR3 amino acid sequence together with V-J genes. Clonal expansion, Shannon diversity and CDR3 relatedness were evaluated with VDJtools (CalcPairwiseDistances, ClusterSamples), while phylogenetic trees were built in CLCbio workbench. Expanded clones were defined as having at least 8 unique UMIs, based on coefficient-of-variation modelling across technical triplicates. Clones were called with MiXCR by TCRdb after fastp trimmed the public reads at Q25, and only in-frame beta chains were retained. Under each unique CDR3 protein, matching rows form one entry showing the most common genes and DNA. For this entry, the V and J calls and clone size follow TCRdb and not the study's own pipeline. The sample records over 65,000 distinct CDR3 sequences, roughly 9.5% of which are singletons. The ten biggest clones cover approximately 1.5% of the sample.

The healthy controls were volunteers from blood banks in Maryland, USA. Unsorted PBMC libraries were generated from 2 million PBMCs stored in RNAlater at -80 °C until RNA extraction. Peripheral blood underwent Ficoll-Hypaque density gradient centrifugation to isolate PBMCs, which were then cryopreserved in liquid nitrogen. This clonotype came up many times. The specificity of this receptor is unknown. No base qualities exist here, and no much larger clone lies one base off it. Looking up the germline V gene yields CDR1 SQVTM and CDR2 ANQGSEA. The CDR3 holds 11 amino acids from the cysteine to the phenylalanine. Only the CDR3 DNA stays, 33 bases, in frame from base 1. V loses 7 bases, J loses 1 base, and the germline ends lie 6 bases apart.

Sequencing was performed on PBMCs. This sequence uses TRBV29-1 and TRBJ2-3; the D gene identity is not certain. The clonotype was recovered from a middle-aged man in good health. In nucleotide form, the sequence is TGCAGCGGCGGACGCACAGATACGCAGTATTTT. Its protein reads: CSGGRTDTQYF.